Included here is one T cell receptor (beta chain) sequence, with context. These data come from a study of T cell changes during pregnancy in multiple sclerosis. Libraries were prepared by immunoSEQ multiplex PCR; TCRdb keeps only in-frame clonotypes and omits some of them. This table has tens of thousands of clones, approximately 90% appearing once. Germline V gene data show CDR1 as LNHDA and CDR2 as SQIVND (reference sequence). Trimming removed 5 bases from V and 7 bases from J; junction bases left unmatched: 13. The CDR3 consists of 15 residues. The specimen was CD8+ T cells from peripheral blood mononuclear cells, collected in the second trimester of pregnancy. The chain joins TRBV19 to TRBJ1-2, with 7 nucleotides matching TRBD1. This clonotype was obtained from a female donor with multiple sclerosis, enrolled in a pregnancy study. The CDR3 protein is CASSPADRVTVGYTF. CDR3 in DNA: TGTGCCAGTAGTCCGGCAGACAGGGTGACGGTTGGCTACACCTTC. The entire variable domain, with the rest obtained from reference TRBV19 and TRBJ1-2, is as follows: DGGITQSPKYLFRKEGQNVTLSCEQNLNHDAMYWYRQDPGQGLRLIYYSQIVNDFQKGDIAEGYSVSREKKESFPLTVTSAQKNPTAFYLCASSPADRVTVGYTFGSGTRLTVV.